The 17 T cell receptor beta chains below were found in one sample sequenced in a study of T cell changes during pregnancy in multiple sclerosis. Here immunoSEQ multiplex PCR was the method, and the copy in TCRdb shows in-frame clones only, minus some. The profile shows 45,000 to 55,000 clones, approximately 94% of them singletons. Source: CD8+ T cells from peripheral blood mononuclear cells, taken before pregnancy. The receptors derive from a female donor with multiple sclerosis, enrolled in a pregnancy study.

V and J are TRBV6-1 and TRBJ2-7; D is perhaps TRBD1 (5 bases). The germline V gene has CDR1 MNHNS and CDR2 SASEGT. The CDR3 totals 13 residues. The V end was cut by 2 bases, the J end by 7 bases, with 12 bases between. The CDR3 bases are TGTGCCAGCAGTGAACAGGGAATAGGGGAGCAGTACTTC. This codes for CASSEQGIGEQYF.

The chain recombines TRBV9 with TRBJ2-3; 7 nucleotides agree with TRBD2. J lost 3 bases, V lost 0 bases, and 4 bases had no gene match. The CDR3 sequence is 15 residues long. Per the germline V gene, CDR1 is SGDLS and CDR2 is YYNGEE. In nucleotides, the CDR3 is TGTGCCAGCAGCGTAGACGGGAGGAGTACAGATACGCAGTATTTT. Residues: CASSVDGRSTDTQYF.

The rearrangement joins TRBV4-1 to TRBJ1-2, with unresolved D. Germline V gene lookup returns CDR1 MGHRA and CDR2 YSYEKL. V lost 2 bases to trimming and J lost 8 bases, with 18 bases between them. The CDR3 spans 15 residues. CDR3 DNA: TGCGCCAGCAGCCAAATCACGGGTTTGGTTGAGGGCTACACCTTC. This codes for CASSQITGLVEGYTF.

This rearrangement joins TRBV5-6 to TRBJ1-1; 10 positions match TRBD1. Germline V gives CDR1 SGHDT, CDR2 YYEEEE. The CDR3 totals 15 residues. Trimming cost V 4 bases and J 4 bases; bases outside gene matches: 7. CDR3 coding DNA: TGTGCCAGCAGCGCCGGGACAGGGGTATTCACTGAAGCTTTCTTT. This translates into CASSAGTGVFTEAFF.

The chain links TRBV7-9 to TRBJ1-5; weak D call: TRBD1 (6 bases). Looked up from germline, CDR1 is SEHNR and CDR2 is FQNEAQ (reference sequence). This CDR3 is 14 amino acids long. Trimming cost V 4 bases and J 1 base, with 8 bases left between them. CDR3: CASSSQGSNQPQHF. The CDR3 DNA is TGTGCCAGCAGCTCCCAGGGGAGCAATCAGCCCCAGCATTTT.

CDR3 sequence: CASSKGAGAYNEQFF. CDR3 in DNA: TGTGCCAGCAGCAAGGGGGCAGGGGCCTACAATGAGCAGTTCTTC. The chain recombines TRBV6-5 with TRBJ2-1; 7 bases map to TRBD1. The J segment lost 2 bases and the V segment lost 6 bases, leaving 7 bases of the junction unmatched. The CDR3 has 15 amino acids. From germline, CDR1 is MNHEY and CDR2 SVGAGI.

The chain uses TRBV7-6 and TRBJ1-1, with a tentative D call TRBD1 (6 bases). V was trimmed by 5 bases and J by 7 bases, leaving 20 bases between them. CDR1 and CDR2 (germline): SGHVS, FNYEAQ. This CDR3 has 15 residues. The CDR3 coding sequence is TGTGCCAGCAGCGCACCCTCGGGACACTCCCTTGAAGCTTTCTTT. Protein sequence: CASSAPSGHSLEAFF.

CDR3: CASRTPNYGYTF. The CDR3 nucleotides are TGTGCCAGCAGGACTCCTAACTATGGCTACACCTTC. The gene calls are TRBV6-5 and TRBJ1-2; D is unclear. The CDR3 covers 12 residues. V gave up 6 bases and J gave up 0 bases, with 5 bases separating them. CDR1 and CDR2 from the germline V gene are MNHEY and SVGAGI.

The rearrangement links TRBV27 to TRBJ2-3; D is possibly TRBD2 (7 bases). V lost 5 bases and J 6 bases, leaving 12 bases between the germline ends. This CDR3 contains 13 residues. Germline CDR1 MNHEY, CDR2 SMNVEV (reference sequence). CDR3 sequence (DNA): TGTGCCAGCAGTCTCCGGGGGGCCGATACGCAGTATTTT. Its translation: CASSLRGADTQYF.

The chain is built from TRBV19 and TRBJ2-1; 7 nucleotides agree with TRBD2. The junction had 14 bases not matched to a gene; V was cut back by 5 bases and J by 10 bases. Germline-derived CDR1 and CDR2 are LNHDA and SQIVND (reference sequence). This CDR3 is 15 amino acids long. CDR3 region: CASSPSGGYGREQFF. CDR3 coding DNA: TGTGCCAGTAGTCCCTCGGGGGGATACGGTAGGGAGCAGTTCTTC.

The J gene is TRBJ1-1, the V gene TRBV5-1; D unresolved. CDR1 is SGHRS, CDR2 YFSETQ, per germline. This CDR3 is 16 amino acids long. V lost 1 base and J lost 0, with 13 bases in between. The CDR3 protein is CASSLYAGVMNTEAFF. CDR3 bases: TGCGCCAGCAGCTTGTATGCAGGCGTTATGAACACTGAAGCTTTCTTT. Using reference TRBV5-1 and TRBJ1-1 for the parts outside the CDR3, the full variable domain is KAGVTQTPRYLIKTRGQQVTLSCSPISGHRSVSWYQQTPGQGLQFLFEYFSETQRNKGNFPGRFSGRQFSNSRSEMNVSTLELGDSALYLCASSLYAGVMNTEAFFGQGTRLTVV.

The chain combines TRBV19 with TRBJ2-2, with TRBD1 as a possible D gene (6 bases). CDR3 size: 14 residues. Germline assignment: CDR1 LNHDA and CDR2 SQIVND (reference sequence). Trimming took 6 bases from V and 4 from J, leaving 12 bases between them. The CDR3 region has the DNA TGTGCCAGTAGACAGGGTCGTGGCACCGGGGAGCTGTTTTTT. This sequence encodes CASRQGRGTGELFF.

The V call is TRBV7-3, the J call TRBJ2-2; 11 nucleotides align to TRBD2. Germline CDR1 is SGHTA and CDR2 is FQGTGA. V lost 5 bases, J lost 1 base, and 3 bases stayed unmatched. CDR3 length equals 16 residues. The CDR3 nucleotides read TGTGCCAGCAGCCCGGGACTAGCGGAGAACACCGGGGAGCTGTTTTTT. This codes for CASSPGLAENTGELFF.

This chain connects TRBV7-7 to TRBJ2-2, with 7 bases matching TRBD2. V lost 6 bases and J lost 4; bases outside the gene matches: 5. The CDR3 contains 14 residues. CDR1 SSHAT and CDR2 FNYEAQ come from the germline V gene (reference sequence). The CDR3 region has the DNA TGTGCCAGCAGTTGGGGAGGGAGCACCGGGGAGCTGTTTTTT. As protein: CASSWGGSTGELFF.

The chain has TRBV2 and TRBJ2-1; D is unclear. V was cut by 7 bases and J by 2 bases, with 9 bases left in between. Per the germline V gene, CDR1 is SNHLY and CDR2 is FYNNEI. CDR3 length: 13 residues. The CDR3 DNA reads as TGTGCCAGCAATGACGTCCCCTACAATGAGCAGTTCTTC. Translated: CASNDVPYNEQFF.

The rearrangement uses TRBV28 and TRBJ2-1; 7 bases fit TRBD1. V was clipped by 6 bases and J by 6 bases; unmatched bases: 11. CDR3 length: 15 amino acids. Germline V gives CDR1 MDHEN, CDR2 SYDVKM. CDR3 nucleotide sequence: TGTGCCAGCAGAACCCCCGACAGGGTGCTCAATGAGCAGTTCTTC. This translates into CASRTPDRVLNEQFF.

The CDR3 DNA reads TGTGCCAGCAGGAGACAGGGGACCGACTACGAGCAGTACTTC. The encoded protein is CASRRQGTDYEQYF. The genes are TRBV7-9 and TRBJ2-7; TRBD1 matches at 8 bases. This CDR3 region has 14 residues. The germline CDR1 and CDR2 sequences are SEHNR and FQNEAQ (reference sequence). Unmatched junction bases numbered 7, after V lost 6 bases and J lost 3 bases.